Detailed here is one T cell receptor (beta chain). What this receptor recognizes is not known. The sample holds no much larger clone one base away, and base qualities are not on file. The sequencer listed for this sample is Illumina NovaSeq 6000. Using 5'RACE with constant-segment primers, TCRalpha and TCRbeta cDNA libraries were constructed, with sample barcodes and unique molecular identifiers added in the process. RNA was extracted from every sample with Trizol reagent. Libraries were amplified in two PCR steps, with a second sample barcode and Illumina TruSeq adapters added in the second step. Libraries were sequenced on an Illumina NovaSeq with 2 x 150 bp paired-end reads. The paper's processing steps were these. Reads were demultiplexed and collapsed into UMI-guided consensus sequences with migec v1.2.7. Using mixcr v2.1.11, UMI consensuses were aligned to TRA and TRB V and J templates and then assembled into clonotypes. A clonotype was counted as expanded or contracted only when both edgeR and NoisET called the clonotype significant, with the noise models trained on biological replicates. For edgeR calls, a false discovery rate-adjusted p below 0.01 and a log2 fold-change threshold of 1 were applied. As an exploratory analysis of dynamics, max-normalized trajectories of the 1000 most abundant clonotypes were examined by PCA with hierarchical clustering. Separately sequenced CD4+ and CD8+ repertoires were used to assign a CD4 or CD8 phenotype to each responding clone. TCRdb handled the public reads itself, with Q25 trimming in fastp and clone calling in MiXCR, and kept productive beta chains. Every entry covers one CDR3 protein and lists the most common genes and DNA from its rows. The V and J calls, along with clone size, are taken from TCRdb and not from the paper's own processing. The sample table shows 280,000 or so distinct CDR3 sequences, and around 17% are seen once. The ten largest make up under 30% of the sample.

This entry is derived from a study of T-cell memory formation after mild COVID-19 (dated by TCRdb to the early 2020s). Looking at the study overall: Most TCR sequence clusters were specific to one of the two donors. The cohort comprised two young, previously healthy adult volunteers, one female and one male. In two donors, T-cell clones that expanded and contracted after mild COVID-19 were tracked by sequencing TCRalpha and TCRbeta repertoires over time. Study-wide findings and limitations: The study covered only a couple of mild cases, and larger cohorts including severe cases with pre-infection samples were considered necessary. Some responding clones were detected in pre-infection memory, suggesting pre-existing cross-reactive memory T cells joined the SARS-CoV-2 response. Clones contracting from day 15 to 85 had balanced CD4/CD8 phenotypes, while a second wave expanding from day 15 to 37 was biased towards CD4+. SARS-CoV-2 specificity of the second-wave clones peaking on day 37 was not confirmed. Contracting CD4+ clones turned up mainly in the CM and EM memory subsets, whereas EMRA was where CD8+ clones were enriched.

Ficoll-Paque density gradient centrifugation was used to isolate PBMCs. This sequence originates from a man aged 18 to 29 who had mild COVID-19 (a few samples of this study predate the infection). The sample titles of this study are shuffled in the database, so cell type and time point are left out; the donor was told from shared clones. The sequencing sample was made of PBMCs or a T cell subset sorted from them (not recorded which).

The nucleotide sequence reads TGTGCCAGTAGACGCCGGGACATCACCGGGGAAAAACTGTTTTTT. Its product reads: CASRRRDITGEKLFF. Here the chain combines TRBV19 and TRBJ1-4, and perhaps TRBD1 as D gene, on 6 matching bases. The CDR3 runs 15 amino acids, cysteine and phenylalanine included. Only the CDR3 part of the read is kept: 45 bases, read in frame from the first base. Taken from the germline V gene (reference sequence), the CDR1 and CDR2 loops are LNHDA and SQIVND. V sheds 6 bases and J sheds 8 bases, leaving 19 bases between their ends.